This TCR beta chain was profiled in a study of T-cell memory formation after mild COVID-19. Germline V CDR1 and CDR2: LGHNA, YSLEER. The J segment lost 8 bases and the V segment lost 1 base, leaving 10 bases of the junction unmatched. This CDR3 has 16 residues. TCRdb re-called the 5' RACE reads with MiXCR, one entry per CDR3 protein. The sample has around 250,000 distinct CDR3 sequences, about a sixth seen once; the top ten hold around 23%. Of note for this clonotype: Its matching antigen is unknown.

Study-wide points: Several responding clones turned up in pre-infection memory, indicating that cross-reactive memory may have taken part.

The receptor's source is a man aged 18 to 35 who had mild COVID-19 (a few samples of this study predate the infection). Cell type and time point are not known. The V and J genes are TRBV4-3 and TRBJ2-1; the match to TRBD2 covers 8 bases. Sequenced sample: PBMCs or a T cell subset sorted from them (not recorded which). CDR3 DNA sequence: TGCGCCAGCAGCCAAGTCCATCGGGGGGGCGCGTATGAGCAGTTCTTC. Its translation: CASSQVHRGGAYEQFF.